What follows describes a single T cell receptor beta chain. What it binds is not known. This entry belongs to a study of early stage breast cancer tumors. Study at large: ER+/PR+/HER2- status applied to about 80% of the 16 invasive breast tumors. Study observations and caveats: Compared with adjacent normal breast tissue, tumors showed 2 to 3-fold greater T cell density and higher clonality.

Assay: immunoSEQ multiplex PCR; the TCRdb copy retains only in-frame clones and omits some. The table includes 69,000 or so clones, 65% to 85% detected once. The sequenced sample was blood. The TCR was taken from a person aged 35 to 50 with breast cancer.

This CDR3 reads CASASQETQYF. CDR3 in DNA: TGCGCCAGCGCAAGCCAAGAGACCCAGTACTTC. The V and J genes are TRBV5-1 and TRBJ2-5; D remains ambiguous. Trimming cost V 7 bases and J 1 base, with 5 bases left between them. CDR3 length: 11 residues. The germline V gene encodes CDR1 SGHRS and CDR2 YFSETQ.